The 25 T cell receptor beta chains below were found in one sample sequenced in a study of shared clonotypes between healthy human individuals. Libraries were prepared by immunoSEQ multiplex PCR; TCRdb keeps only in-frame clonotypes and omits some of them. The sample yields over a million clones, roughly 96% seen once. The sequenced material came from naive CD4+ T cells sorted from blood. Subset: CD45RA+ positively selected. The receptors here all came from a man aged 25 to 40 in good health.

V and J are TRBV7-6 and TRBJ1-1, with no clear D. The length of the CDR3 is 13 residues. Germline CDR1 reads SGHVS; CDR2 reads FNYEAQ. V lost 8 bases and J lost 3, with 13 bases in between. The DNA for the CDR3 is TGTGCCAGCCTATTGCGGGGAGACACTGAAGCTTTCTTT. It encodes CASLLRGDTEAFF.

The chain recombines TRBV10-3 with TRBJ2-5; unclear D gene. V shed 0 bases and J shed 4 bases, with 6 bases lying between them. The germline gives CDR1 ENHRY, CDR2 SYGVKD. This CDR3 region has 13 residues. The CDR3 nucleotides are TGTGCCATCAGTGAGTCGCTGGGAGAGACCCAGTACTTC. Amino acid sequence: CAISESLGETQYF.

V and J are TRBV27 and TRBJ2-3; D not resolved. CDR3 length: 13 amino acids. Germline V gives CDR1 MNHEY, CDR2 SMNVEV (reference sequence). The V end lost 0 bases, the J end lost 4 bases, and 5 bases lay between the germline ends. The CDR3 DNA sequence: TGTGCCAGCAGTTTATCGATGGCAGATACGCAGTATTTT. It encodes CASSLSMADTQYF.

The chain has TRBV28 and TRBJ2-7, with 9 bases that match TRBD2. Germline V gene data show CDR1 as MDHEN and CDR2 as SYDVKM. V lost 6 bases to trimming and J lost 1 base; unmatched junction nucleotides: 7. This CDR3 is 15 amino acids long. The CDR3 region has the DNA TGTGCCAGCAGCGGGCGGGGGGGTCGATCCTACGAGCAGTACTTC. Protein product: CASSGRGGRSYEQYF.

CDR3 residues: CASSFGQGKRSITYEQYF. Here the CDR3 DNA reads TGTGCCAGCAGCTTCGGTCAAGGGAAACGCTCGATCACCTACGAGCAGTACTTC. V is TRBV5-8 and J is TRBJ2-7; D not certain. The V and J ends lost 2 bases and 2 bases respectively, with 23 bases between them. Germline CDR1 SGHTS, CDR2 YDEGEE. This CDR3 has 18 amino acids.

The DNA of the CDR3 is TGTGCCAGCAGGGCCTTAGGGGGCTCTGGGGCCAACGTCCTGACTTTC. This codes for CASRALGGSGANVLTF. The chain uses TRBV2 and TRBJ2-6; a possible D gene is TRBD1 (6 bases). The CDR3 extends over 16 amino acids. The germline V gene has CDR1 SNHLY and CDR2 FYNNEI. The V and J ends lost 6 bases and 0 bases respectively, with 12 bases between them.

J is TRBJ2-7 and V is TRBV28; D possibly corresponds to TRBD2 (6 bases). Trimming shortened V by 5 bases and J by 1 base, and 15 bases separated the two germline ends. The CDR3 covers 15 residues. Germline V gene lookup returns CDR1 MDHEN and CDR2 SYDVKM. The CDR3 loop reads CASSQTQGGSYEQYF. CDR3 DNA sequence: TGTGCCAGCAGTCAGACCCAGGGAGGATCCTACGAGCAGTACTTC.

The CDR3 sequence: CASSKKGANNTEAFF. For the CDR3, the DNA is TGTGCCAGCAGCAAAAAGGGGGCTAACAACACTGAAGCTTTCTTT. The gene calls are TRBV5-4 and TRBJ1-1, with 7 bases lining up with TRBD1. V dropped 4 bases and J dropped 2; count of bases not matched to a gene: 8. The CDR3 is made up of 15 amino acids. Germline lookup yields CDR1 SGHNT and CDR2 YYREEE (reference sequence).

This sequence joins TRBV7-8 and TRBJ1-5; D unclear. The CDR3 spans 12 residues. Trimming took 3 bases from V and 7 from J, leaving 7 bases between them. Germline V CDR1 and CDR2: SGHVS, FQNEAQ. DNA for the CDR3: TGTGCCAGCAGCTTTTTTGGACAGCCCCAGCATTTT. The encoded protein is CASSFFGQPQHF. Drawing the rest from reference TRBV7-8 and TRBJ1-5, the complete variable domain is GAGVSQSPRYKVAKRGQDVALRCDPISGHVSLFWYQQALGQGPEFLTYFQNEAQLDKSGLPSDRFFAERPEGSVSTLKIQRTQQEDSAVYLCASSFFGQPQHFGDGTRLSIL.

V is TRBV10-2 and J is TRBJ2-2; TRBD2 matches at 7 bases. Germline V gene data show CDR1 as WSHSY and CDR2 as SAAADI. The CDR3 consists of 15 residues. V shed 4 bases and J 3 bases; nucleotides not matched to a gene: 5. CDR3 nucleotides: TGCGCCAGCAGTGGTCGAGCGGGATACACCGGGGAGCTGTTTTTT. Its protein product is CASSGRAGYTGELFF.

The rearrangement uses TRBV6-5 and TRBJ1-5, with 7 bases identical to TRBD1. This CDR3 has 15 amino acids. Germline CDR1 and CDR2: MNHEY and SVGAGI. Germline trimming cut 8 bases from V and 1 base from J; bases unmatched to any gene: 8. In DNA form, the CDR3 reads TGTGCCAGCGCCTCTACAGGGGCCAGCAATCAGCCCCAGCATTTT. Translating it yields CASASTGASNQPQHF.

This chain's CDR3 is CASSFTNYEQYF. CDR3 coding DNA: TGTGCCAGCAGCTTCACGAACTACGAGCAGTACTTC. This chain joins TRBV5-6 and TRBJ2-7; D remains unclear. The V gene's germline CDR1 is SGHDT and CDR2 YYEEEE. This CDR3 is 12 amino acids long. The ends were cut back, 2 bases at V and 3 bases at J, with 6 bases in the middle.

The chain carries TRBV5-1 and TRBJ2-7; TRBD2 agrees at 15 bases. This CDR3 comprises 18 residues. CDR1 is SGHRS and CDR2 is YFSETQ in the germline V gene. V was clipped by 6 bases and J by 7 bases; unmatched bases: 17. This CDR3 reads CASTPLGGPGLAGGEQYF. DNA of the CDR3: TGCGCCAGCACACCATTGGGCGGGCCGGGACTAGCGGGAGGTGAGCAGTACTTC.

The CDR3 DNA is TGTGCCATCAGTGACAGGGGGCCTGGGGCCAACGTCCTGACTTTC. Residues: CAISDRGPGANVLTF. The genes are TRBV10-3 and TRBJ2-6, with 8 bases aligning to TRBD1. The trim removed 3 bases at V and 2 bases at J, leaving 0 bases unmatched. Per germline, CDR1 ENHRY and CDR2 SYGVKD. The CDR3 length is 15 residues.

To note about this clone: Germline is not matched at one junction end, which may reflect a read error. V is TRBV28 and J is TRBJ2-7; D not resolved. This CDR3 comprises 13 residues. From germline, CDR1 is MDHEN and CDR2 SYDVKM. DNA for the CDR3: TGTGCCAGCAGTTTAGGGCGGTACTACGCGCAGTACTTC. It codes for CASSLGRYYAQYF.

This chain uses TRBV11-2 with TRBJ2-1; no firm D call. Per the germline V gene, CDR1 is SGHAT and CDR2 is FQNNGV. Trimming pared 2 bases from V and 4 bases from J, leaving 12 bases between. The CDR3 totals 15 residues. CDR3 amino acids: CASSLSSRPYNEQFF. The CDR3 DNA sequence: TGTGCCAGCAGCTTAAGTTCCAGACCTTACAATGAGCAGTTCTTC.

The chain employs TRBV7-9 and TRBJ1-4; TRBD1 matches 8 bases. This CDR3 is built from 19 residues. The junction had 20 bases not matched to a gene; V was cut back by 1 base and J by 10 bases. CDR1 SEHNR and CDR2 FQNEAQ come from the germline V gene (reference sequence). The CDR3 protein is CASSLVFRGLCRTGGKLFF. DNA for the CDR3: TGTGCCAGCAGCTTAGTATTTCGGGGGCTATGTAGAACAGGGGGAAAACTGTTTTTT.

This clone was seen only a few times. J is TRBJ1-5 and V is TRBV6-5; TRBD1 might be the D (5 bases). V dropped 6 bases and J dropped 3 bases, with 9 bases sitting between them. Germline CDR1 and CDR2: MNHEY and SVGAGI. The CDR3 has 13 residues. CDR3: CASRPGTNQPQHF. The CDR3 DNA reads as TGTGCCAGCAGGCCCGGGACCAATCAGCCCCAGCATTTT.

This chain joins TRBV7-2 and TRBJ2-7, with 8 bases fitting TRBD1. The length of the CDR3 is 15 residues. Unmatched junction bases numbered 14, after V lost 5 bases and J lost 8 bases. CDR1 is SGHTA, CDR2 FQGNSA, per germline. The chain's CDR3 is CASSTALGTGIKQYF. Written as DNA, the CDR3 is TGTGCCAGCAGCACAGCTCTAGGGACAGGAATAAAGCAGTACTTC.

Written as DNA, the CDR3 is TGTGCCACCAGCCGGGGGAGCAACTATGGCTACACCTTC. Translated: CATSRGSNYGYTF. The chain combines TRBV15 with TRBJ1-2; D is perhaps TRBD1 (5 bases). The CDR3 sequence is 13 residues long. Germline V gene lookup returns CDR1 LNHNV and CDR2 YYDKDF (reference sequence). V gave up 5 bases and J gave up 2 bases, with 9 bases separating them.

The chain joins TRBV7-9 to TRBJ2-1, with D perhaps TRBD1 (6 bases). The CDR3 contains 15 residues. The V end lost 5 bases, the J end lost 2 bases, and 13 bases lay between the germline ends. The germline V gene encodes CDR1 SEHNR and CDR2 FQNEAQ (reference sequence). CDR3 region: CASSPPQGTYNEQFF. CDR3 DNA sequence: TGTGCCAGCAGCCCCCCGCAGGGGACCTACAATGAGCAGTTCTTC.

The chain links TRBV6-5 to TRBJ2-1; D might be TRBD2 (5 bases). Per germline, CDR1 MNHEY and CDR2 SVGAGI. V lost 2 bases and J 4 bases, leaving 12 bases between the germline ends. The length of the CDR3 is 15 residues. The CDR3 loop is CASSYEASPYNEQFF. DNA of the CDR3: TGTGCCAGCAGTTACGAGGCTAGCCCGTACAATGAGCAGTTCTTC.

This chain joins TRBV18 and TRBJ1-5; D not resolved. Germline loops: CDR1 KGHSH, CDR2 LQKENI. The V and J ends lost 4 bases and 7 bases respectively, with 11 bases between them. This CDR3 comprises 13 residues. CDR3 residues: CASSQRGWQPQHF. The CDR3 nucleotides read TGTGCCAGCTCACAACGCGGGTGGCAGCCCCAGCATTTT.

The V and J genes are TRBV28 and TRBJ1-5; a possible D gene is TRBD1 (5 bases). Trimming took 6 bases from V and 7 from J, leaving 13 bases between them. Germline V CDR1 and CDR2: MDHEN, SYDVKM. The CDR3 is 13 residues long. The CDR3 nucleotides read TGTGCCAGCAGGGGGGGAGGTGAACAGCCCCAGCATTTT. It translates to CASRGGGEQPQHF.

The gene calls are TRBV27 and TRBJ1-5, with 8 bases aligning to TRBD1. Germline V gene sequence: CDR1 MNHEY, CDR2 SMNVEV (reference sequence). V was clipped by 6 bases and J by 1 base; unmatched bases: 5. The length of the CDR3 is 15 residues. This chain's CDR3 is CASRIGTGSNQPQHF. The CDR3 coding sequence is TGTGCCAGCAGGATTGGGACAGGAAGCAATCAGCCCCAGCATTTT.